The 5 T cell receptor beta chains below were found in one sample sequenced in a study of CD8+ T cells in alopecia areata. Sequencing templates came from extracted RNA that was reverse transcribed into cDNA. The table came from immunoSEQ multiplex PCR; TCRdb's copy has only in-frame clones and leaves some out. This table has about 270,000 clones, about three fifths appearing once. Treatment in this sample: oral pan-JAK inhibitor, 5-10 mg twice daily. The source was CD4+ T cells sorted from blood, collected around week 54, from a patient treated with tofacitinib. Receptors were obtained from a human donor with alopecia areata.

The chain links TRBV27 to TRBJ2-5; 8 positions match TRBD2. Germline trimming cut 5 bases from V and 3 bases from J; bases unmatched to any gene: 2. This CDR3 is 13 amino acids long. CDR1 is MNHEY, CDR2 SMNVEV, per germline (reference sequence). The CDR3 DNA reads as TGTGCCAGCAGTCCGGGGGGGAAAGAGACCCAGTACTTC. Translated, it gives CASSPGGKETQYF.

This clone was counted only a few times. The chain combines TRBV7-9 with TRBJ1-4, with D possibly TRBD1 on 5 matching bases. This CDR3 contains 16 residues. The V and J ends lost 1 base and 6 bases respectively, with 15 bases between them. CDR1 is SEHNR, CDR2 FQNEAQ, per germline (reference sequence). This chain's CDR3 is CASSLDVFQGDEKLFF. In DNA, the CDR3 is TGTGCCAGCAGCTTAGACGTGTTCCAGGGAGATGAAAAACTGTTTTTT.

The chain links TRBV27 to TRBJ2-7; no firm D call. Germline values: CDR1 MNHEY, CDR2 SMNVEV (reference sequence). Trimming took off 6 bases at V and 1 base at J, with 16 bases between the two ends. The CDR3 length is 15 residues. The CDR3: CASRPTTWWSYEQYF. CDR3 bases: TGTGCCAGCAGGCCTACGACCTGGTGGTCCTACGAGCAGTACTTC.

The V and J genes are TRBV29-1 and TRBJ2-3; TRBD2 agrees at 8 bases. The CDR3 sequence is 15 residues long. The germline V gene encodes CDR1 SQVTM and CDR2 ANQGSEA. Trimming took 5 bases from V and 3 from J; bases not matched to a gene: 10. In DNA, the CDR3 is TGCAGCGTTAACATGGGGGGACTAGGAACAGATACGCAGTATTTT. It yields the protein CSVNMGGLGTDTQYF.

This clone came up many times. The chain employs TRBV6-6 and TRBJ2-1, with a possible D match to TRBD2 (5 bases). CDR3 length: 12 residues. The V end was cut by 9 bases, the J end by 7 bases, with 13 bases between. Germline lookup yields CDR1 MNHNY and CDR2 SVGAGI (reference sequence). CDR3 bases: TGTGCCAGTCGAGGGCCGGTGAATGAGCAGTTCTTC. This encodes CASRGPVNEQFF.